A single sample is the source of the 28 T cell receptor beta chains below, sequenced in a study of T cell responses to AZD1222 COVID-19 vaccine. Measured with immunoSEQ multiplex PCR; TCRdb has only the in-frame clones, and not every one. This table has 150,000 to 200,000 clones, more than 80% appearing once. Source: peripheral blood, taken on day 0 of AZD1222 vaccination. These receptors were taken from an adult in good health.

The rearrangement uses TRBV13 and TRBJ2-1, with a weak D call TRBD2 (5 bases). CDR1 PRHDT and CDR2 FYEKMQ come from the germline V gene (reference sequence). Trimming cost V 3 bases and J 8 bases, with 14 bases left between them. CDR3 length equals 14 residues. The CDR3 region has the DNA TGTGCCAGCAGCTTCGGGATGGCTGGGGATGAGCAGTTCTTC. The encoded protein is CASSFGMAGDEQFF. The full variable domain, in which reference TRBV13 and TRBJ2-1 provide the parts outside the CDR3, is AAGVIQSPRHLIKEKRETATLKCYPIPRHDTVYWYQQGPGQDPQFLISFYEKMQSDKGSIPDRFSAQQFSDYHSELNMSSLELGDSALYFCASSFGMAGDEQFFGPGTRLTVL.

This clone was observed a single time. The V call is TRBV10-3, the J call TRBJ2-7; D remains unclear. Trimming took off 2 bases at V and 2 bases at J, with 7 bases between the two ends. This CDR3 comprises 13 residues. The V gene's germline CDR1 is ENHRY and CDR2 SYGVKD. The CDR3 reads CAISEADTYEQYF. Written as DNA, the CDR3 is TGTGCCATCAGTGAGGCGGATACCTACGAGCAGTACTTC.

The chain uses TRBV30 and TRBJ2-5; 9 nucleotides line up with TRBD2. Germline CDR1 reads GTSNPN; CDR2 reads SVGIG (reference sequence). The ends lost 2 bases at V and 0 bases at J; junction bases unmatched: 7. This CDR3 has 16 amino acids. This chain's CDR3 is CAWSTGTSSYQETQYF. The DNA of the CDR3 is TGTGCCTGGAGTACCGGGACTAGCAGCTACCAAGAGACCCAGTACTTC.

The gene calls are TRBV6-5 and TRBJ2-4, with D possibly matching TRBD2 (6 bases). V lost 6 bases and J lost 2, with 11 bases in between. There are 14 residues in the CDR3. CDR1 is MNHEY, CDR2 SVGAGI, per germline. The CDR3 sequence: CASREGESKNIQYF. As DNA, the CDR3 is TGTGCCAGCAGGGAGGGTGAGTCCAAAAACATTCAGTACTTC.

This chain uses TRBV4-1 with TRBJ2-1; 12 nucleotides agree with TRBD2. This CDR3 region has 15 residues. V shed 1 base and J 11 bases; nucleotides not matched to a gene: 6. Germline loops: CDR1 MGHRA, CDR2 YSYEKL. The CDR3 coding sequence is TGCGCCAGCAGCCAAGTCCTAGCGGGAGGGCCCCAGCAGTTCTTC. This sequence encodes CASSQVLAGGPQQFF.

The genes are TRBV2 and TRBJ2-7; D might be TRBD1 (5 bases). Germline loops: CDR1 SNHLY, CDR2 FYNNEI. The V and J ends lost 7 bases and 0 bases respectively, with 10 bases between them. The CDR3 covers 13 residues. CDR3 DNA: TGTGCCAGCAACCTGGACATCTCCTACGAGCAGTACTTC. Protein sequence: CASNLDISYEQYF.

CDR3 sequence: CASSLGQREYTGELFF. As DNA, the CDR3 is TGTGCCAGCAGCTTGGGCCAGCGGGAGTACACCGGGGAGCTGTTTTTT. This sequence joins TRBV7-8 and TRBJ2-2; 8 bases map to TRBD2. The CDR3 is made up of 16 amino acids. V gave up 3 bases and J gave up 3 bases; unmatched junction bases: 6. From germline, CDR1 is SGHVS and CDR2 FQNEAQ.

The J gene is TRBJ1-2, the V gene TRBV6-4; possible D gene TRBD1, 5 bases. V was trimmed by 6 bases and J by 5 bases, leaving 7 bases between them. The CDR3 contains 11 residues. CDR1 is MRHNA, CDR2 SNTAGT, per germline. The CDR3 sequence: CASSRDYGYTF. In DNA, the CDR3 is TGTGCCAGCAGCAGGGATTATGGCTACACCTTC.

The V and J genes are TRBV30 and TRBJ2-1; 9 bases agree with TRBD2. Unmatched junction bases numbered 18, after V lost 3 bases and J lost 0 bases. From germline, CDR1 is GTSNPN and CDR2 SVGIG (reference sequence). This CDR3 is 20 amino acids long. The CDR3 sequence: CAWSLEGVAGEGSSYNEQFF. The CDR3 DNA reads TGTGCCTGGAGCCTAGAGGGAGTAGCGGGAGAAGGCAGCTCCTACAATGAGCAGTTCTTC.

The V call is TRBV7-9, the J call TRBJ2-1, with no clear D. The CDR3 runs 15 residues. The V gene lost 2 bases and the J gene lost 0 bases, with 8 bases spanning the gap. Germline CDR1 reads SEHNR; CDR2 reads FQNEAQ (reference sequence). CDR3 loop: CASSLSESSYNEQFF. CDR3 nucleotides: TGTGCCAGCAGCTTATCTGAGAGCTCCTACAATGAGCAGTTCTTC.

This clone was recorded only once. The V call is TRBV30, the J call TRBJ2-5; D is tentatively TRBD1 or TRBD2 (6 bases each). This CDR3 region has 14 residues. CDR1 is GTSNPN and CDR2 is SVGIG in the germline V gene (reference sequence). Deletions cut 0 bases from V and 4 bases from J, with 12 bases between. The CDR3 reads CAWSVGGSIETQYF. In nucleotides, the CDR3 is TGTGCCTGGAGTGTAGGGGGGAGTATAGAGACCCAGTACTTC.

V gene TRBV6-5 combines with J gene TRBJ1-2, with D uncertain. Germline V gene lookup returns CDR1 MNHEY and CDR2 SVGAGI. Trimming stripped 6 bases from V and 0 bases from J, with 11 bases between. The CDR3 covers 14 residues. CDR3 loop: CASRMRGANYGYTF. The CDR3 DNA reads as TGTGCCAGCAGGATGCGGGGAGCTAACTATGGCTACACCTTC.

This clone appeared a single time. The chain uses TRBV27 and TRBJ2-1; the match to TRBD2 covers 8 bases. Germline CDR1 MNHEY, CDR2 SMNVEV (reference sequence). This CDR3 has 16 amino acids. Trimming took 5 bases from V and 2 from J; bases not matched to a gene: 8. As DNA, the CDR3 is TGTGCCAGCAGTCCCTCAGCGGGAGATGCCTACAATGAGCAGTTCTTC. This translates into CASSPSAGDAYNEQFF.

The rearrangement joins TRBV7-8 to TRBJ1-2; D call uncertain. Germline lookup yields CDR1 SGHVS and CDR2 FQNEAQ. V was trimmed by 6 bases and J by 3 bases, leaving 11 bases between them. CDR3 length: 13 amino acids. The CDR3 loop is CASSHDTDYGYTF. In nucleotides, the CDR3 is TGTGCCAGCAGTCATGACACAGACTATGGCTACACCTTC.

The chain links TRBV28 to TRBJ2-5, with 9 nucleotides matching TRBD1. This CDR3 has 17 amino acids. The V gene end was trimmed by 5 bases and the J gene end by 5 bases; junction bases not matched to a gene: 15. Germline CDR1 is MDHEN and CDR2 is SYDVKM. The CDR3 coding sequence is TGTGCCAGCAGTCCAGTCCCCGGGACAGGGACCAGGGAGACCCAGTACTTC. Its translation: CASSPVPGTGTRETQYF. The full variable domain, rest sourced from reference TRBV28 and TRBJ2-5, is DVKVTQSSRYLVKRTGEKVFLECVQDMDHENMFWYRQDPGLGLRLIYFSYDVKMKEKGDIPEGYSVSREKKERFSLILESASTNQTSMYLCASSPVPGTGTRETQYFGPGTRLLVL.

V gene TRBV19 combines with J gene TRBJ2-1, with TRBD1 matching 7 bases. Germline V CDR1 and CDR2: LNHDA, SQIVND (reference sequence). V was clipped by 6 bases and J by 7 bases; unmatched bases: 6. This CDR3 has 13 residues. CDR3 nucleotide sequence: TGTGCCAGTAGCTTGGACAGGCTTAATGAGCAGTTCTTC. It yields the protein CASSLDRLNEQFF.

The rearrangement uses TRBV25-1 and TRBJ1-2, with D uncertain. The CDR3 runs to 14 residues. Germline-derived CDR1 and CDR2 are MGHDK and SYGVNS. Trimming pared 2 bases from V and 4 bases from J, leaving 11 bases between. The CDR3: CASSEDRQAYGYTF. As DNA, the CDR3 is TGTGCCAGCAGTGAAGACCGGCAGGCCTATGGCTACACCTTC.

The J gene is TRBJ2-4, the V gene TRBV7-9; TRBD2 agrees at 9 bases. Germline V gives CDR1 SEHNR, CDR2 FQNEAQ (reference sequence). The CDR3 sequence is 14 residues long. V trimming: 3 bases; J trimming: 5 bases; junction bases outside the gene matches: 2. CDR3 sequence (DNA): TGTGCCAGCAGCTTCCAGCGGGAGGAAAACATTCAGTACTTC. Its protein product is CASSFQREENIQYF.

This chain joins TRBV7-2 and TRBJ1-5; maybe TRBD1 (5 bases). Per the germline V gene, CDR1 is SGHTA and CDR2 is FQGNSA. The CDR3 is 17 residues long. V lost 2 bases and J lost 0, with 14 bases in between. The DNA of the CDR3 is TGTGCCAGCAGCTTAAGGGAGGAACAGGTTAGCAATCAGCCCCAGCATTTT. Translation: CASSLREEQVSNQPQHF. Supplemented by reference TRBV7-2 and TRBJ1-5, the full variable domain reads GAGVSQSPSNKVTEKGKDVELRCDPISGHTALYWYRQSLGQGLEFLIYFQGNSAPDKSGLPSDRFSAERTGGSVSTLTIQRTQQEDSAVYLCASSLREEQVSNQPQHFGDGTRLSIL.

V gene TRBV18 combines with J gene TRBJ2-5; 7 nucleotides line up with TRBD2. The CDR3 consists of 16 residues. Per germline, CDR1 KGHSH and CDR2 LQKENI. Trimming removed 3 bases from V and 1 base from J; junction bases left unmatched: 8. In DNA, the CDR3 is TGTGCCAGCTCACCGGGGGGGATCGGGGCCCAAGAGACCCAGTACTTC. Its translation: CASSPGGIGAQETQYF.

The chain links TRBV6-2 or TRBV6-3 to TRBJ1-6; 9 bases are shared with TRBD1. The CDR3 spans 14 residues. Losses at the gene ends were 5 bases for V and 10 bases for J; bases not matched to a gene: 6. From germline, CDR1 is MNHEY and CDR2 SVGEGT. DNA of the CDR3: TGTGCCAGCAGTATACAGGGGGCTGACTCACCCCTCCACTTT. Translated: CASSIQGADSPLHF.

This sequence joins TRBV5-8 and TRBJ2-3; 14 bases are shared with TRBD2. The V and J ends lost 3 bases and 2 bases, in that order; junction bases with no gene match: 2. The CDR3 has 16 residues. Germline assignment: CDR1 SGHTS and CDR2 YDEGEE. The CDR3 DNA is TGTGCCAGCAGCTGGGGACTAGCGGGAGTCACAGATACGCAGTATTTT. Translating gives CASSWGLAGVTDTQYF.

V gene TRBV11-3 combines with J gene TRBJ2-3; D may match TRBD1 or TRBD2 (5 bases each). Germline V gene data show CDR1 as SGHNT and CDR2 as YENEEA. The length of the CDR3 is 17 residues. Between the trimmed V and J ends, which lost 5 bases and 1 base, there was a span of 19 bases. CDR3 nucleotides: TGTGCCAGCAGCCCGGGGACGAATCTACACCGCACAGATACGCAGTATTTT. It yields the protein CASSPGTNLHRTDTQYF.

The genes are TRBV7-2 and TRBJ2-3; 11 bases match TRBD2. The J segment lost 2 bases and the V segment lost 3 bases, leaving 10 bases of the junction unmatched. Germline CDR1 is SGHTA and CDR2 is FQGNSA. The CDR3 is 18 residues long. The CDR3 DNA follows: TGTGCCAGCAGCTTGTACAATCTAGCGGGAGGTACCACAGATACGCAGTATTTT. Protein: CASSLYNLAGGTTDTQYF.

The chain joins TRBV11-3 to TRBJ2-1; D uncertain. Germline CDR1 and CDR2: SGHNT and YENEEA. CDR3 size: 14 residues. With 1 base removed from V and 4 bases from J, the gap between germline ends came to 8 bases. CDR3 protein: CASSLAHGYNEQFF. Here the CDR3 DNA reads TGTGCCAGCAGCTTAGCACACGGATACAATGAGCAGTTCTTC.

The J gene is TRBJ2-7, the V gene TRBV6-1; 7 bases are shared with TRBD1. V dropped 7 bases and J dropped 4; count of bases not matched to a gene: 10. The CDR3 runs 14 residues. CDR1 is MNHNS, CDR2 SASEGT, per germline. The CDR3 protein is CASTGDRVTYEQYF. CDR3 sequence (DNA): TGTGCCAGCACCGGGGACAGAGTTACGTACGAGCAGTACTTC.

The chain is built from TRBV25-1 and TRBJ1-1; D is ambiguous. Germline loops: CDR1 MGHDK, CDR2 SYGVNS. V gave up 5 bases and J gave up 0 bases, with 13 bases separating them. This CDR3 has 15 residues. The CDR3 reads CASSPWEAMNTEAFF. In nucleotides, the CDR3 is TGTGCCAGCAGTCCCTGGGAGGCTATGAACACTGAAGCTTTCTTT. Supplemented by reference TRBV25-1 and TRBJ1-1, the full variable domain reads EADIYQTPRYLVIGTGKKITLECSQTMGHDKMYWYQQDPGMELHLIHYSYGVNSTEKGDLSSESTVSRIRTEHFPLTLESARPSHTSQYLCASSPWEAMNTEAFFGQGTRLTVV.

The chain joins TRBV15 to TRBJ2-1, with 12 bases fitting TRBD2. The CDR3 covers 17 residues. Germline CDR1 LNHNV, CDR2 YYDKDF (reference sequence). Germline trimming cut 1 base from V and 2 bases from J; bases unmatched to any gene: 3. CDR3 sequence reads: CATSRARTSGTYNEQFF. In nucleotides, the CDR3 is TGTGCCACCAGCAGAGCCCGGACTAGCGGGACCTACAATGAGCAGTTCTTC.